This TCR beta chain was identified in a study of Ad26.COV2.S vaccination and SARS-CoV-2 variants. Study conclusions and caveats: People who got the vaccine or the placebo had similar non-spike TCR breadth. Vaccine recipients surpassed placebo recipients in spike-specific TCR breadth. Assessments of TCR breadth and depth may have underestimated the total T cell responses.

Sequencing was performed with immunoSEQ multiplex PCR; in TCRdb, only in-frame clones are kept and a portion is missing. The sample lists over 100,000 clones, 80% occurring once. Of note for this clone: Its cognate antigen is unknown.

This CDR3 is 15 amino acids long. Germline trimming cut 0 bases from V and 5 bases from J; bases unmatched to any gene: 6. Germline V gene data show CDR1 as SGHAT and CDR2 as FQDESV (reference sequence). J is TRBJ2-7 and V is TRBV11-1; TRBD1 matches at 8 bases. This TCR came from a human donor who had recovered from COVID-19. Material: peripheral blood, obtained after recovery from COVID-19. The CDR3 here is CASSLAFAGGDEQYF. DNA of the CDR3: TGTGCCAGCAGCTTAGCGTTCGCAGGGGGCGACGAGCAGTACTTC. The variable domain in full, with the rest retrieved from reference TRBV11-1 and TRBJ2-7, is EAEVAQSPRYKITEKSQAVAFWCDPISGHATLYWYRQILGQGPELLVQFQDESVVDDSQLPKDRFSAERLKGVDSTLKIQPAELGDSAMYLCASSLAFAGGDEQYFGPGTRLTVT.